The 25 T cell receptor beta chains reported below all come from one sample, sequenced in a study of CD8+CD57+ T cells in acquired aplastic anemia. TCR beta VDJ and CDR3 were profiled, and genomic DNA was the template. TCRdb reanalysed the reads using MiXCR and keeps one entry per CDR3 protein. The table lists 160,000 or so distinct CDR3 sequences, about two thirds of them singletons, with 35% to 50% in the top ten. Patients chosen for sequencing had CD8+CD57+ cells that had expanded, as shown by flow cytometry. Sequencing input: sorted CD4+, CD8+, or CD8+CD57+ T cells (not recorded which) from PBMCs. These receptors were taken from a human donor with aplastic anemia.

In its sample, this clonotype was seen a few times. The rearrangement links TRBV10-3 to TRBJ2-6; TRBD2 might be the D (5 bases). V was trimmed by 0 bases and J by 3 bases, leaving 9 bases between them. There are 16 residues in the CDR3. The germline gives CDR1 ENHRY, CDR2 SYGVKD. The CDR3 nucleotides read TGTGCCATCAGTGAGTCGGAGGAAGGTGGGGCCAACGTCCTGACTTTC. It encodes CAISESEEGGANVLTF.

The chain combines TRBV12-3 or TRBV12-4 with TRBJ1-3; no reliable D call. CDR3 length equals 13 residues. V dropped 6 bases and J dropped 6 bases, with 12 bases sitting between them. This CDR3 reads CASRPGQSNTIYF. DNA for the CDR3: TGTGCCAGCAGACCCGGGCAATCAAACACCATATATTTT.

This chain links TRBV20-1 with TRBJ1-3, with D tentatively TRBD1 (5 bases). Germline CDR1 and CDR2: DFQATT and SNEGSKA (reference sequence). This CDR3 has 13 amino acids. The ends were cut back, 4 bases at V and 2 bases at J, with 9 bases in the middle. The CDR3 DNA reads as TGCAGTGCTACTCCCAGGGCTGGAAACACCATATATTTT. As protein: CSATPRAGNTIYF.

The V call is TRBV29-1, the J call TRBJ2-2; D gene ambiguous. The ends were cut back, 7 bases at V and 5 bases at J, with 17 bases in the middle. This CDR3 is built from 14 residues. Germline V gives CDR1 SQVTM, CDR2 ANQGSEA. CDR3 DNA: TGCAGCGCTGTTAAAGCGTTGGGGACCGGGGAGCTGTTTTTT. Encoded protein: CSAVKALGTGELFF.

For this clonotype: One junction end disagrees with the germline gene, perhaps due to a read error. V usage is TRBV7-7 and J usage is TRBJ2-3; D call uncertain. Germline CDR1 reads SSHAT; CDR2 reads FNYEAQ (reference sequence). The CDR3 has 13 amino acids. DNA for the CDR3: TGTGCTAGCAGCCTTGGGGTTACTTCTTCGCAGTATTTT. Protein product: CASSLGVTSSQYF.

This clonotype has just one count. The DNA for the CDR3 is TGTGCCAGCAGTACTAGCGGGGGGGTGAAAGATACGCAGTATTTT. It translates to CASSTSGGVKDTQYF. The chain couples TRBV2 to TRBJ2-3, with 13 bases identical to TRBD2. The CDR3 is made up of 15 amino acids. J gave up 5 bases and V 5 bases, and 4 bases lay outside the gene matches. Germline CDR1 reads SNHLY; CDR2 reads FYNNEI.

This clonotype is a singleton in its sample. The chain employs TRBV20-1 and TRBJ1-6; no definite D call. The CDR3 consists of 12 residues. V shed 3 bases and J shed 6 bases, with 6 bases lying between them. The V gene's germline CDR1 is DFQATT and CDR2 SNEGSKA (reference sequence). CDR3 amino acids: CSASAPNSPLHF. CDR3 DNA: TGCAGTGCTAGCGCTCCTAATTCACCCCTCCACTTT.

This clonotype was observed once. The chain uses TRBV2 and TRBJ1-5; D might be TRBD1 (5 bases). V was pared by 4 bases and J by 2 bases, with 12 bases between. The CDR3 has 15 amino acids. Germline loops: CDR1 SNHLY, CDR2 FYNNEI. The CDR3 nucleotides are TGTGCCAGCAGTGTGGTAGTGACAGGCAATCAGCCCCAGCATTTT. It specifies CASSVVVTGNQPQHF.

In its sample, this clonotype was seen many times. The gene calls are TRBV7-2 and TRBJ2-7; 11 nucleotides match TRBD2. Germline values: CDR1 SGHTA, CDR2 FQGNSA. The CDR3 length is 15 residues. The trim removed 3 bases at V and 5 bases at J, leaving 6 bases unmatched. The CDR3 here is CASSFQTSGINEQYF. The CDR3 DNA follows: TGTGCCAGCAGCTTCCAGACTAGCGGGATAAACGAGCAGTACTTC.

Regarding this clonotype: A much larger clone differs by one base, so this may be a read error. The CDR3 reads CASRLAGDLKEQFF. The DNA for the CDR3 is TGTGCCAGCAGACTAGCGGGAGATCTAAAGGAGCAGTTCTTC. The chain recombines TRBV5-6 with TRBJ2-1; 11 nucleotides line up with TRBD2. Germline CDR1 reads SGHDT; CDR2 reads YYEEEE. V gave up 5 bases and J gave up 10 bases; unmatched junction bases: 8. CDR3 length: 14 residues.

V usage is TRBV20-1 and J usage is TRBJ1-2; D remains ambiguous. V shed 5 bases and J shed 0 bases, with 19 bases lying between them. The CDR3 runs to 16 residues. The V gene's germline CDR1 is DFQATT and CDR2 SNEGSKA (reference sequence). The CDR3 DNA is TGCAGTGCTCCTGCCCCGGGTAAAGGAGCTAACTATGGCTACACCTTC. Amino acid sequence: CSAPAPGKGANYGYTF.

The V gene is TRBV10-3, the J gene TRBJ2-3, with 14 nucleotides matching TRBD2. Germline CDR1 is ENHRY and CDR2 is SYGVKD. This CDR3 region has 15 residues. J gave up 5 bases and V 8 bases, and 6 bases lay outside the gene matches. The CDR3 nucleotides are TGTGCCATCCGGCCCGGGACTAGCGGGGGAGATACGCAGTATTTT. It yields the protein CAIRPGTSGGDTQYF.

The V call is TRBV7-9, the J call TRBJ2-3; 7 bases line up with TRBD2. CDR1 is SEHNR and CDR2 is FQNEAQ in the germline V gene (reference sequence). Trimming at V came to 5 bases and at J to 2 bases, leaving 10 bases not matched to a gene. The CDR3 has 16 amino acids. The CDR3 protein is CASSPERGSYTDTQYF. CDR3 sequence (DNA): TGTGCCAGCAGCCCTGAGCGGGGATCTTACACAGATACGCAGTATTTT.

The genes are TRBV10-3 and TRBJ1-5, with D hard to call. The CDR3 is 13 residues long. V lost 3 bases and J 11 bases, leaving 14 bases between the germline ends. Germline loops: CDR1 ENHRY, CDR2 SYGVKD. DNA of the CDR3: TGTGCCATCAGTGACCCATCCTTGGAAGCCCAGCATTTT. It translates to CAISDPSLEAQHF.

This clonotype appeared many times. The V and J genes are TRBV5-1 and TRBJ1-4; unclear D gene. The CDR3 spans 15 residues. Trimming cost V 3 bases and J 8 bases, with 17 bases left between them. Germline assignment: CDR1 SGHRS and CDR2 YFSETQ. This CDR3 reads CASSSEAQSPEKLFF. The CDR3 DNA reads as TGCGCCAGCAGCTCGGAGGCACAGTCTCCGGAAAAACTGTTTTTT.

This clonotype was picked up one time. The genes are TRBV9 and TRBJ2-7, with TRBD2 as a possible D gene (6 bases). The germline V gene encodes CDR1 SGDLS and CDR2 YYNGEE. This CDR3 region has 14 residues. V lost 3 bases and J lost 2, with 12 bases in between. The CDR3 nucleotides read TGTGCCAGCAGCGAGACTAGTTTCACCTACGAGCAGTACTTC. This codes for CASSETSFTYEQYF.

This chain joins TRBV20-1 and TRBJ2-1, with TRBD1 matching over 8 bases. V was clipped by 6 bases and J by 0 bases; unmatched bases: 4. The germline gives CDR1 DFQATT, CDR2 SNEGSKA (reference sequence). The CDR3 is 14 amino acids. The CDR3 DNA is TGCAGTGCCAGGGGGCGGAGCTCCTACAATGAGCAGTTCTTC. Translating it yields CSARGRSSYNEQFF.

This clonotype was recorded a few times. The rearrangement links TRBV5-8 to TRBJ1-1; possible D gene TRBD1, 5 bases. CDR1 is SGHTS and CDR2 is YDEGEE in the germline V gene. This CDR3 has 14 amino acids. Trimming took 0 bases from V and 0 from J, leaving 6 bases between them. The CDR3 DNA sequence: TGTGCCAGCAGCTTGGGGGGCATGAACACTGAAGCTTTCTTT. This codes for CASSLGGMNTEAFF.

The V and J genes are TRBV19 and TRBJ1-2, with D unresolved. CDR1 is LNHDA and CDR2 is SQIVND in the germline V gene (reference sequence). This CDR3 is built from 15 residues. Trimming removed 6 bases at V and 0 bases at J, with 14 bases between. The chain's CDR3 is CASSPSDRANYGYTF. CDR3 bases: TGTGCCAGTAGCCCCTCGGATAGGGCTAACTATGGCTACACCTTC.

The J gene is TRBJ2-1, the V gene TRBV7-9; D gene ambiguous. Germline CDR1 is SEHNR and CDR2 is FQNEAQ (reference sequence). V gave up 1 base and J gave up 0 bases, with 7 bases separating them. The CDR3 spans 15 residues. The CDR3 sequence is CASSLGPISYNEQFF. The CDR3 DNA reads TGTGCCAGCAGCTTAGGACCGATCTCCTACAATGAGCAGTTCTTC.

The J gene is TRBJ2-1, the V gene TRBV10-3; 9 bases map to TRBD2. V was pared by 4 bases and J by 8 bases, with 12 bases of the junction left unmatched. This CDR3 spans 16 amino acids. In germline, CDR1 is ENHRY, CDR2 SYGVKD. For the CDR3, the DNA is TGTGCCATCAGTGGAGGACCTTTGGGACTAGCTTATGAGCAGTTCTTC. Translated: CAISGGPLGLAYEQFF.

Remarks on this clonotype: An end of the junction does not agree with germline; a read error may underlie this. The V and J genes are TRBV5-5 and TRBJ1-2; D uncertain. Germline V gene sequence: CDR1 SGHKS, CDR2 YYEKEE (reference sequence). The CDR3 has 13 residues. CDR3 region: CASSLDGLTGYTF. The CDR3 DNA follows: TGCGCCAGCAGCTTGGATGGGTTAACTGGCTACACCTTC. The full variable domain, its missing parts supplied by reference TRBV5-5 and TRBJ1-2, is DAGVTQSPTHLIKTRGQQVTLRCSPISGHKSVSWYQQVLGQGPQFIFQYYEKEERGRGNFPDRFSARQFPNYSSELNVNALLLGDSALYLCASSLDGLTGYTFGSGTRLTVV.

The V and J genes are TRBV25-1 and TRBJ2-1, with D perhaps being TRBD1 or TRBD2 (5 bases each). With 4 bases removed from V and 6 bases from J, the gap between germline ends came to 19 bases. From germline, CDR1 is MGHDK and CDR2 SYGVNS. This CDR3 spans 16 amino acids. CDR3 in amino acids: CASSVRGTWNSNEQFF. CDR3 coding DNA: TGTGCCAGCAGTGTACGGGGCACGTGGAATTCCAATGAGCAGTTCTTC.

This chain uses TRBV20-1 with TRBJ1-1; possible D gene TRBD1, 5 bases. Germline V gene sequence: CDR1 DFQATT, CDR2 SNEGSKA (reference sequence). Trimming cost V 3 bases and J 0 bases, with 14 bases left between them. There are 15 residues in the CDR3. Here the CDR3 DNA reads TGCAGTGCTAGGGGGGAGGGCTCCATGAACACTGAAGCTTTCTTT. Protein product: CSARGEGSMNTEAFF.

The rearrangement uses TRBV25-1 and TRBJ2-5, with TRBD1 matching 10 bases. This CDR3 is 17 amino acids long. V shed 3 bases, J shed 6 bases, and the junction held 13 bases outside the gene matches. The germline V gene has CDR1 MGHDK and CDR2 SYGVNS. The CDR3 DNA reads as TGTGCCAGCAGTGATGCCCTTCCGGGACAGGGGTGGAAGACCCAGTACTTC. Protein: CASSDALPGQGWKTQYF.